This T cell receptor beta chain appears in the sequencing data of a study of post-analysis software for immune sequencing data. General study results and limits: Among 5 or 6 TRBV segments more frequent in patients than controls were TRBV5-6, TRBV5-1 and TRBV20-1. Normalized Chao1 diversity was significantly reduced in patients versus controls.

Unique molecular identifiers featured in each of the TCR beta cDNA libraries. The T cell input of roughly 0.95 to 10 million gave about half a million cDNA molecules. TCRdb analysed the PCR reads with MiXCR anew, one entry per CDR3 protein. The repertoire holds over 250,000 distinct CDR3 sequences, with 36% as singletons. Deletions cut 7 bases from V and 5 bases from J, with 19 bases between. The CDR3 is 15 residues long. The germline gives CDR1 MDHEN, CDR2 SYDVKM. Remarks on this clonotype: Antigen specificity is unknown.

The chain has TRBV28 and TRBJ2-3, with D uncertain. This clonotype was sampled from a girl aged 5-17 years with multiple sclerosis. The sample taken for sequencing was blood. The chain's CDR3 is CASNAARASGDTQYF. The CDR3 nucleotides are TGTGCCAGCAATGCAGCCCGGGCGAGTGGAGATACGCAGTATTTT. The variable domain in full, completed from reference TRBV28 and TRBJ2-3, reads DVKVTQSSRYLVKRTGEKVFLECVQDMDHENMFWYRQDPGLGLRLIYFSYDVKMKEKGDIPEGYSVSREKKERFSLILESASTNQTSMYLCASNAARASGDTQYFGPGTRLTVL.